Below, 32 T cell receptor beta chains from the same sample are listed, as sequenced in a study of shared clonotypes between healthy human individuals (TCRdb year 2020). The library was built by means of the immunoSEQ multiplex PCR assay. TCRdb mirrors the immuneACCESS table, restricted to in-frame sequences. Some clones are absent from its copies; in checked studies, under half trace to an unresolved V gene, and the reason for the others is unknown. Across this sample there are around 2.1 million clones, with roughly 91% seen only once. The ten largest make up around 1.7% of the sample. CD8 naive samples consisted of CD45RO-negative cells that were positively selected for CCR7, yielding a CD45RA+CCR7+ population without TemRA cells. The sample consisted of naive CD8+ T cells from PBMCs. The intended sense of this specimen's cell subset or site label: CD45RA+CCR7+. These receptors were taken from a man aged 18 to 35 in good health. Some clones in this sample may be carry-over from other donors' samples.

This sequence joins TRBV28 and TRBJ2-7, with a possible D match to TRBD1 (6 bases). In germline, CDR1 is MDHEN, CDR2 SYDVKM. V lost 2 bases and J 0 bases, leaving 11 bases between the germline ends. The CDR3 has 15 amino acids. CDR3 amino acids: CASSLQQGYSYEQYF. DNA for the CDR3: TGTGCCAGCAGTTTACAACAGGGCTACTCCTACGAGCAGTACTTC.

This chain uses TRBV2 with TRBJ2-5, with 9 nucleotides matching TRBD2. V dropped 8 bases and J dropped 3; count of bases not matched to a gene: 16. In germline, CDR1 is SNHLY, CDR2 FYNNEI. The CDR3 totals 17 residues. The CDR3 bases are TGTGCCAGCGCGGACGAAGGGCTAGCGGGGCCTAAAGAGACCCAGTACTTC. This codes for CASADEGLAGPKETQYF.

This chain uses TRBV27 with TRBJ2-4; D unresolved. V lost 2 bases and J 3 bases, leaving 8 bases between the germline ends. CDR1 is MNHEY, CDR2 SMNVEV, per germline (reference sequence). The CDR3 consists of 14 residues. The CDR3 sequence is CASSLGAGKNIQYF. Written as DNA, the CDR3 is TGTGCCAGCAGTTTAGGCGCAGGCAAAAACATTCAGTACTTC.

The V and J genes are TRBV19 and TRBJ1-2, with 7 positions matching TRBD1. J gave up 2 bases and V 6 bases, and 6 bases lay outside the gene matches. Germline CDR1 is LNHDA and CDR2 is SQIVND (reference sequence). The CDR3 is made up of 14 amino acids. Here the CDR3 reads CASREQTGNYGYTF. The CDR3 DNA reads as TGTGCCAGTAGAGAGCAGACAGGGAACTATGGCTACACCTTC.

This rearrangement joins TRBV30 to TRBJ1-5; 9 nucleotides match TRBD1. CDR1 is GTSNPN, CDR2 SVGIG, per germline (reference sequence). The CDR3 has 15 residues. J was trimmed by 7 bases and V by 1 base; bases with no gene match: 8. The CDR3 spells CAWSAPGQGGQPQHF. Written as DNA, the CDR3 is TGTGCCTGGAGTGCGCCGGGACAGGGCGGGCAGCCCCAGCATTTT.

With regard to this clone: The sample holds other DNA sequences that translate to the same CDR3. The chain has TRBV7-9 and TRBJ2-5, with a possible D match to TRBD1 (6 bases). The germline gives CDR1 SEHNR, CDR2 FQNEAQ (reference sequence). V lost 3 bases and J 5 bases, leaving 13 bases between the germline ends. This CDR3 has 14 residues. CDR3 protein: CASSFPRGRETQYF. The CDR3 DNA sequence: TGTGCCAGCAGCTTCCCCAGGGGAAGGGAGACCCAGTACTTC.

This chain links TRBV7-9 with TRBJ2-7; D not certain. V was clipped by 4 bases and J by 2 bases, with 15 bases between them. Per the germline V gene, CDR1 is SEHNR and CDR2 is FQNEAQ (reference sequence). The length of the CDR3 is 15 residues. The CDR3 spells CASSSSLTQAYEQYF. In DNA form, the CDR3 reads TGTGCCAGCAGCTCCTCACTAACTCAGGCCTACGAGCAGTACTTC. Full variable domain (missing parts from reference TRBV7-9 and TRBJ2-7): DTGVSQNPRHKITKRGQNVTFRCDPISEHNRLYWYRQTLGQGPEFLTYFQNEAQLEKSRLLSDRFSAERPKGSFSTLEIQRTEQGDSAMYLCASSSSLTQAYEQYFGPGTRLTVT.

CDR3 coding DNA: TGTGCCAGCAGTGAAGCTTTGACCGGGACTCCCTCGGCCCAGTACTTC. This sequence encodes CASSEALTGTPSAQYF. The chain recombines TRBV2 with TRBJ2-5, with a tentative D call TRBD2 (6 bases). Trimming removed 0 bases at V and 9 bases at J, with 20 bases between. Germline CDR1 is SNHLY and CDR2 is FYNNEI. The CDR3 has 16 amino acids.

The gene calls are TRBV10-1 and TRBJ2-3; D gene uncertain. The CDR3 sequence is 14 residues long. Trimming pared 1 base from V and 0 bases from J, leaving 5 bases between. Germline CDR1 is WNHNN and CDR2 is SYGVQD (reference sequence). CDR3 residues: CASSEYDSTDTQYF. The CDR3 region has the DNA TGCGCCAGCAGTGAGTATGACAGCACAGATACGCAGTATTTT.

The rearrangement links TRBV7-2 to TRBJ1-5, with a tentative D call TRBD1 (5 bases). Germline values: CDR1 SGHTA, CDR2 FQGNSA. Trimming removed 1 base at V and 2 bases at J, with 12 bases between. The CDR3 covers 16 residues. The CDR3 reads CASSLEVVRGNQPQHF. The CDR3 nucleotides read TGTGCCAGCAGCTTAGAAGTAGTCAGGGGCAATCAGCCCCAGCATTTT.

The V gene is TRBV7-9, the J gene TRBJ1-2; 9 bases line up with TRBD1. With V trimmed by 4 bases and J by 7 bases, 10 bases remained unmatched. The CDR3 is made up of 15 amino acids. The germline CDR1 and CDR2 sequences are SEHNR and FQNEAQ (reference sequence). This CDR3 reads CASSSRTGEGTGYTF. CDR3 bases: TGTGCCAGCAGCTCTCGGACAGGGGAGGGCACTGGCTACACCTTC.

The chain has TRBV5-8 and TRBJ2-1, with D maybe TRBD2 (6 bases). Germline V gene lookup returns CDR1 SGHTS and CDR2 YDEGEE. Trimming removed 4 bases at V and 1 base at J, with 12 bases between. CDR3 length: 15 amino acids. CDR3 bases: TGTGCCAGCAGCCTTCCGGAGGGGTCCTACAATGAGCAGTTCTTC. As protein: CASSLPEGSYNEQFF.

This chain joins TRBV4-1 and TRBJ2-7; D is possibly TRBD2 (6 bases). Per germline, CDR1 MGHRA and CDR2 YSYEKL. Trimming left V 1 base short and J 3 bases short, with 13 bases between. This CDR3 is 15 amino acids long. The CDR3: CASSQALALRYEQYF. As DNA, the CDR3 is TGCGCCAGCAGCCAAGCACTAGCATTACGCTACGAGCAGTACTTC.

V usage is TRBV27 and J usage is TRBJ2-5, with D maybe TRBD2 (5 bases). V lost 3 bases, J lost 5 bases, and 16 bases lay in between. The CDR3 contains 15 residues. The germline CDR1 and CDR2 sequences are MNHEY and SMNVEV (reference sequence). The CDR3 DNA sequence: TGTGCCAGCAGTTTCCGCACATCCGGGGAGGAGACCCAGTACTTC. The encoded protein is CASSFRTSGEETQYF.

V gene TRBV19 combines with J gene TRBJ2-5; TRBD1 aligns across 8 bases. The germline gives CDR1 LNHDA, CDR2 SQIVND (reference sequence). CDR3 length equals 15 residues. With 7 bases clipped from V and 4 bases from J, the junction kept 11 bases outside the gene matches. Here the CDR3 DNA reads TGTGCCAGTACCTACGGACAGGGCGGCATAGAGACCCAGTACTTC. This codes for CASTYGQGGIETQYF.

This chain links TRBV7-9 with TRBJ1-4; unclear D gene. The V end was cut by 5 bases, the J end by 0 bases, with 10 bases between. The CDR3 covers 15 residues. CDR1 is SEHNR, CDR2 FQNEAQ, per germline (reference sequence). CDR3: CASSGPISTNEKLFF. DNA for the CDR3: TGTGCCAGCAGCGGGCCGATCTCAACTAATGAAAAACTGTTTTTT. The variable domain in full, with the rest retrieved from reference TRBV7-9 and TRBJ1-4, is DTGVSQNPRHKITKRGQNVTFRCDPISEHNRLYWYRQTLGQGPEFLTYFQNEAQLEKSRLLSDRFSAERPKGSFSTLEIQRTEQGDSAMYLCASSGPISTNEKLFFGSGTQLSVL.

The J gene is TRBJ2-7, the V gene TRBV21-1; the D call of TRBD2 is as the table states it, not checked on the DNA. TRBV21-1 has pseudogene status. The CDR3 runs to 17 residues. CDR3 sequence reads: CASSKEGSGRPSYEQYF. DNA for the CDR3: TGTGCCAGCAGCAAAGAGGGTAGCGGGAGGCCCTCCTACGAGCAGTACTTC.

The rearrangement uses TRBV27 and TRBJ2-1; weak D call: TRBD2 (5 bases). The germline gives CDR1 MNHEY, CDR2 SMNVEV (reference sequence). The CDR3 loop spans 14 amino acids. The V gene lost 3 bases and the J gene lost 7 bases, with 13 bases spanning the gap. CDR3 DNA: TGTGCCAGCAGTTTCCCCGATACTAGGAATGAGCAGTTCTTC. Translating it yields CASSFPDTRNEQFF.

The chain combines TRBV2 with TRBJ1-3, with D unresolved. V was shortened by 3 bases and J by 0 bases, with 9 bases between the two germline ends. Per germline, CDR1 SNHLY and CDR2 FYNNEI. CDR3 size: 15 residues. The CDR3 here is CASSDERNSGNTIYF. Here the CDR3 DNA reads TGTGCCAGCAGTGACGAACGGAACTCTGGAAACACCATATATTTT.

The chain links TRBV19 to TRBJ2-5; possibly TRBD1 for D (5 bases). The CDR3 contains 13 residues. V was trimmed by 4 bases and J by 2 bases, leaving 8 bases between them. Germline V gene data show CDR1 as LNHDA and CDR2 as SQIVND (reference sequence). This CDR3 is CASSTRQQETQYF. CDR3 sequence (DNA): TGTGCCAGTAGTACCCGACAGCAAGAGACCCAGTACTTC.

The rearrangement joins TRBV27 to TRBJ2-7, with TRBD2 matching 11 bases. V dropped 8 bases and J dropped 3; count of bases not matched to a gene: 9. Germline CDR1 reads MNHEY; CDR2 reads SMNVEV (reference sequence). There are 15 residues in the CDR3. The chain's CDR3 is CASRSLAGGVYEQYF. The CDR3 bases are TGTGCCAGCCGATCTCTAGCGGGAGGTGTCTACGAGCAGTACTTC.

The chain employs TRBV7-9 and TRBJ1-4; 7 positions match TRBD1. The CDR3 length is 15 residues. Per the germline V gene, CDR1 is SEHNR and CDR2 is FQNEAQ (reference sequence). V was pared by 6 bases and J by 8 bases, with 12 bases of the junction left unmatched. The CDR3 here is CASSPVDRVYEKLFF. The DNA for the CDR3 is TGTGCCAGCAGTCCGGTCGACAGGGTCTACGAAAAACTGTTTTTT.

In DNA, the CDR3 is TGTGCCAGCAGCTTGTGGTACAGGGGCTACAATGAGCAGTTCTTC. This translates into CASSLWYRGYNEQFF. The chain joins TRBV5-4 to TRBJ2-1, with TRBD1 identical over 7 bases. V lost 1 base, J lost 3 bases, and 4 bases stayed unmatched. The CDR3 contains 15 residues. The germline V gene has CDR1 SGHNT and CDR2 YYREEE (reference sequence).

The rearrangement uses TRBV19 and TRBJ2-1; 9 bases fit TRBD2. V was pared by 3 bases and J by 6 bases, with 9 bases of the junction left unmatched. This CDR3 comprises 16 residues. In germline, CDR1 is LNHDA, CDR2 SQIVND (reference sequence). CDR3 in DNA: TGTGCCAGTAGTATGGATCTAGCGGGACGAGCCAATGAGCAGTTCTTC. Amino acids: CASSMDLAGRANEQFF.

This clone was counted a single time. CDR3 DNA: TGTGCCAGCAGCTTACACGGGACCTACGAGCAGTACTTC. Protein: CASSLHGTYEQYF. The chain couples TRBV11-2 to TRBJ2-7; TRBD2 might be the D (5 bases). Germline CDR1 is SGHAT and CDR2 is FQNNGV. This CDR3 has 13 residues. The ends were cut back, 2 bases at V and 2 bases at J, with 7 bases in the middle. Full variable domain (remainder filled in from reference TRBV11-2 and TRBJ2-7): EAGVAQSPRYKIIEKRQSVAFWCNPISGHATLYWYQQILGQGPKLLIQFQNNGVVDDSQLPKDRFSAERLKGVDSTLKIQPAKLEDSAVYLCASSLHGTYEQYFGPGTRLTVT.

Points on this clone: This sample includes further DNA sequences coding for the same CDR3. The chain combines TRBV7-9 with TRBJ2-7, with 9 bases aligning to TRBD2. Germline V gene lookup returns CDR1 SEHNR and CDR2 FQNEAQ (reference sequence). The trim removed 2 bases at V and 7 bases at J, leaving 9 bases unmatched. This CDR3 is 15 amino acids long. The chain's CDR3 is CASSLRAGGPEEQYF. For the CDR3, the DNA is TGTGCCAGCAGCTTAAGGGCGGGAGGGCCAGAGGAGCAGTACTTC.

V is TRBV5-6 and J is TRBJ1-1; D unclear. The CDR3 loop spans 13 amino acids. Between the trimmed V and J ends, which lost 4 bases and 4 bases, there was a span of 11 bases. Germline assignment: CDR1 SGHDT and CDR2 YYEEEE. CDR3 sequence (DNA): TGTGCCAGCAGCCCAAGAGACGGCACTGAAGCTTTCTTT. Translating gives CASSPRDGTEAFF.

The chain joins TRBV30 to TRBJ1-3; D is uncertain. V lost 4 bases and J lost 4, with 11 bases in between. In germline, CDR1 is GTSNPN, CDR2 SVGIG (reference sequence). This CDR3 has 13 residues. The CDR3 here is CAWIGFSGNTIYF. The CDR3 region has the DNA TGTGCCTGGATCGGTTTTTCGGGAAACACCATATATTTT.

The chain uses TRBV27 and TRBJ1-1; TRBD1 matches at 10 bases. Germline values: CDR1 MNHEY, CDR2 SMNVEV (reference sequence). CDR3 size: 14 residues. The ends lost 5 bases at V and 6 bases at J; junction bases unmatched: 6. CDR3 protein: CASSVDRGYPEAFF. The CDR3 region has the DNA TGTGCCAGCAGTGTGGACAGGGGGTACCCTGAAGCTTTCTTT.

The J gene is TRBJ2-3, the V gene TRBV30, with D possibly being TRBD1 (6 bases). Germline V CDR1 and CDR2: GTSNPN, SVGIG (reference sequence). V lost 3 bases and J lost 2, with 9 bases in between. The CDR3 runs to 13 residues. The CDR3 protein is CAWSRTDTDTQYF. CDR3 sequence (DNA): TGTGCCTGGAGCCGGACAGACACAGATACGCAGTATTTT.

The chain combines TRBV27 with TRBJ2-5, with 9 bases lining up with TRBD2. The CDR3 is made up of 16 amino acids. CDR1 and CDR2 from the germline V gene are MNHEY and SMNVEV (reference sequence). V shed 1 base and J 1 base; nucleotides not matched to a gene: 4. CDR3 coding DNA: TGTGCCAGCAGTTTATACCGCGGGAGGGCCCAAGAGACCCAGTACTTC. It is translated as CASSLYRGRAQETQYF.

V and J are TRBV11-1 and TRBJ2-7, with TRBD2 matching 12 bases. The CDR3 totals 18 residues. From germline, CDR1 is SGHAT and CDR2 FQDESV (reference sequence). The V segment lost 6 bases and the J segment 4 bases; nucleotides outside the gene matches: 16. CDR3 coding DNA: TGTGCCAGCAGTTCCGAGACTAGCGGGAGCCGACACTATTACGAGCAGTACTTC. It encodes CASSSETSGSRHYYEQYF.